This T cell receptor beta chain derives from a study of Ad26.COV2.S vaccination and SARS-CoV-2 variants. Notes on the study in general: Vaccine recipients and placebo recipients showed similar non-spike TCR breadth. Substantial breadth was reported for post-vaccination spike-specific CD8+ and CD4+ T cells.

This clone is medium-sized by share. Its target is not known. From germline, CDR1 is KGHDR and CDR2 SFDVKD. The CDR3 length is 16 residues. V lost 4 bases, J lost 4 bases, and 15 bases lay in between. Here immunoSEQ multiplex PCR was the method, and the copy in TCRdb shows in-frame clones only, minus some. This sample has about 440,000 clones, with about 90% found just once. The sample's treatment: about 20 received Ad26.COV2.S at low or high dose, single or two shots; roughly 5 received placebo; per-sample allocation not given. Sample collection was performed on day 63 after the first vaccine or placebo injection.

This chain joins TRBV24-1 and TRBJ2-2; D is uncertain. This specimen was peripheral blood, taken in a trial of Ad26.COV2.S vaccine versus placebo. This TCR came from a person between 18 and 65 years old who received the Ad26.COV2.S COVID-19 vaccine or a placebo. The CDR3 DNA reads TGTGCCACCAGTGAACTCGATGACGCCACCACCGGGGAGCTGTTTTTT. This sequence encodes CATSELDDATTGELFF.